This T cell receptor beta chain was observed in a study of blood T cell repertoires in COVID-19. The table came from immunoSEQ multiplex PCR; TCRdb's copy has only in-frame clones and leaves some out. The top ten hold about 1.7% of the sample, which has about 200,000 clones, roughly 86% seen once. This clone was recorded once. Other DNA sequences from this sample encode an identical CDR3 as well. Germline assignment: CDR1 SEHNR and CDR2 FQNEAQ (reference sequence). The CDR3 length is 16 residues. Trimming took off 0 bases at V and 0 bases at J, with 9 bases between the two ends. The material sequenced was peripheral blood. The chain is built from TRBV7-9 and TRBJ1-3, with a possible D match to TRBD1 (5 bases). The source of this sequence is a man between 18 and 35 years old with active or convalescent COVID-19. CDR3 nucleotide sequence: TGTGCCAGCAGCTTAGCAGGAGGGGACTCTGGAAACACCATATATTTT. The encoded protein is CASSLAGGDSGNTIYF.